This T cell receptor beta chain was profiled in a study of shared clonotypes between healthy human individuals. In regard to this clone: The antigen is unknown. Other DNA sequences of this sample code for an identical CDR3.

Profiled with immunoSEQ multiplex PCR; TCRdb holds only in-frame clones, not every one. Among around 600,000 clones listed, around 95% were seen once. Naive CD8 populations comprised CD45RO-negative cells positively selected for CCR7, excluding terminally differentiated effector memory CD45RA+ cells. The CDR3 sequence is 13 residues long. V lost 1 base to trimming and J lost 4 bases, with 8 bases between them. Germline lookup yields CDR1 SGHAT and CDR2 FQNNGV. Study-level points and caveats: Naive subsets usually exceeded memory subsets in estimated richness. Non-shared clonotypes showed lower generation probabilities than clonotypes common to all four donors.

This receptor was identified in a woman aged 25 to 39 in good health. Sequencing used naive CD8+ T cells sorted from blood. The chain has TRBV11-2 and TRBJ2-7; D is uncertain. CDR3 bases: TGTGCCAGCAGCTTAGGGCCGTTATACGAGCAGTACTTC. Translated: CASSLGPLYEQYF.